The next 15 T cell receptor beta chains were all read from a single sample in a study of blood T cell repertoires in COVID-19. The method was immunoSEQ multiplex PCR; TCRdb's version includes in-frame clones alone and lacks a portion of them. The profile shows some 270,000 clones, around 81% of them singletons. The sample consisted of peripheral blood. The receptors come from a person aged 65 to 85 with COVID-19, enrolled during active disease.

The chain joins TRBV4-1 to TRBJ1-6; TRBD1 agrees at 7 bases. With V trimmed by 4 bases and J by 8 bases, 11 bases remained unmatched. The CDR3 has 16 amino acids. Germline V lookup: CDR1 MGHRA, CDR2 YSYEKL. CDR3 region: CASSPAGGRWDSPLHF. CDR3 DNA: TGCGCCAGCAGCCCCGCAGGGGGGCGCTGGGATTCACCCCTCCACTTT.

The chain uses TRBV13 and TRBJ2-7; the match to TRBD2 covers 8 bases. V shed 4 bases, J shed 2 bases, and the junction held 13 bases outside the gene matches. CDR1 is PRHDT and CDR2 is FYEKMQ in the germline V gene (reference sequence). The CDR3 spans 17 residues. CDR3 sequence reads: CASSSMGSRGGPYEQYF. The CDR3 coding sequence is TGTGCCAGCAGCTCAATGGGTAGTCGGGGGGGGCCCTACGAGCAGTACTTC.

This chain uses TRBV23-1 with TRBJ2-7; 7 nucleotides line up with TRBD2. TRBV23-1 belongs to the ORF category, with a function that is uncertain. The CDR3 contains 19 residues. Trimming removed 2 bases from V and 5 bases from J; junction bases left unmatched: 21. As DNA, the CDR3 is TGCGCCAGCAGTCAACATGTCAGGGAGGCGGGAGTCGGGTGCCACGAGCAGTACTTC. Translating it yields CASSQHVREAGVGCHEQYF.

This chain joins TRBV28 and TRBJ2-1; D unclear. Germline-derived CDR1 and CDR2 are MDHEN and SYDVKM. With 5 bases removed from V and 0 bases from J, the gap between germline ends came to 14 bases. CDR3 length equals 16 residues. The CDR3 DNA reads TGTGCCAGCAGTCCCCGGTACTCTGGCTCCTACAATGAGCAGTTCTTC. Translating gives CASSPRYSGSYNEQFF.

V and J are TRBV4-2 and TRBJ1-1; 8 bases are a match to TRBD1. CDR3 length equals 15 residues. Losses at the gene ends were 2 bases for V and 5 bases for J; bases not matched to a gene: 7. Germline V gene sequence: CDR1 LGHNA, CDR2 YNFKEQ. CDR3 in amino acids: CASSQKTGGGTEAFF. In DNA form, the CDR3 reads TGTGCCAGCAGCCAAAAAACAGGGGGAGGAACTGAAGCTTTCTTT.

The CDR3 loop reads CASSEALGSYYEQYF. For the CDR3, the DNA is TGTGCCAGCAGTGAAGCGCTTGGCAGTTACTACGAGCAGTACTTC. The chain links TRBV6-1 to TRBJ2-7, with D hard to call. Per germline, CDR1 MNHNS and CDR2 SASEGT. Trimming removed 0 bases at V and 3 bases at J, with 12 bases between. The CDR3 is made up of 15 amino acids.

CDR3 protein: CASSYSGSGGGGTQYF. CDR3 nucleotide sequence: TGTGCCAGCAGTTACTCGGGTAGCGGGGGGGGAGGTACGCAGTATTTT. The chain carries TRBV6-5 and TRBJ2-3; 11 bases fit TRBD2. J was trimmed by 8 bases and V by 0 bases; bases with no gene match: 7. The CDR3 has 16 amino acids. Germline loops: CDR1 MNHEY, CDR2 SVGAGI.

This clone was observed a handful of times. This chain uses TRBV7-2 with TRBJ2-7; 12 bases match TRBD2. The V gene end was trimmed by 5 bases and the J gene end by 2 bases; junction bases not matched to a gene: 4. Looked up from germline, CDR1 is SGHTA and CDR2 is FQGNSA. The CDR3 has 15 residues. In DNA, the CDR3 is TGTGCCAGCAGCCGCGGACTAGCGGGGACCTACGAGCAGTACTTC. It specifies CASSRGLAGTYEQYF.

The CDR3 DNA is TGTGCCAGCAGCTTCAGGACAGGGGGCTCCAATGAGCAGTTCTTC. Residues: CASSFRTGGSNEQFF. V is TRBV5-4 and J is TRBJ2-1, with TRBD1 matching 11 bases. The V segment lost 2 bases and the J segment 6 bases; nucleotides outside the gene matches: 4. Germline V lookup: CDR1 SGHNT, CDR2 YYREEE (reference sequence). CDR3 length: 15 amino acids.

V gene TRBV30 combines with J gene TRBJ1-2, with 7 bases identical to TRBD1. The CDR3 spans 13 residues. V lost 2 bases, J lost 1 base, and 1 base stayed unmatched. Germline CDR1 GTSNPN, CDR2 SVGIG (reference sequence). This CDR3 is CAWSNRGNYGYTF. The CDR3 region has the DNA TGTGCCTGGAGTAACAGGGGTAACTATGGCTACACCTTC. The complete variable domain, with remaining parts taken from reference TRBV30 and TRBJ1-2, reads SQTIHQWPATLVQPVGSPLSLECTVEGTSNPNLYWYRQAAGRGLQLLFYSVGIGQISSEVPQNLSASRPQDRQFILSSKKLLLSDSGFYLCAWSNRGNYGYTFGSGTRLTVV.

This chain links TRBV27 with TRBJ2-3; possible D gene TRBD1, 5 bases. The V gene lost 4 bases and the J gene lost 7 bases, with 15 bases spanning the gap. CDR3 length: 14 amino acids. Germline-derived CDR1 and CDR2 are MNHEY and SMNVEV (reference sequence). CDR3 sequence reads: CASSYRTISYTQYF. As DNA, the CDR3 is TGTGCCAGCAGTTACAGGACAATCTCCTATACGCAGTATTTT.

This chain joins TRBV7-9 and TRBJ1-4; the D is unclear. CDR3 size: 12 residues. Germline CDR1 SEHNR, CDR2 FQNEAQ (reference sequence). Deletions cut 7 bases from V and 6 bases from J, with 9 bases between. CDR3 sequence reads: CASTSSDEKLFF. The CDR3 DNA sequence: TGTGCCAGCACCTCTTCAGATGAAAAACTGTTTTTT.

This chain uses TRBV18 with TRBJ1-6; 10 nucleotides line up with TRBD1. J was trimmed by 6 bases and V by 3 bases; bases with no gene match: 5. The germline CDR1 and CDR2 sequences are KGHSH and LQKENI. The CDR3 is 16 amino acids. The CDR3 region is CASSPQGQGFNSPLHF. In DNA, the CDR3 is TGTGCCAGCTCACCCCAGGGACAGGGGTTTAATTCACCCCTCCACTTT.

Remarks on this clone: At the DNA level, this CDR3 is encoded by other sequences in the same sample as well. The chain has TRBV19 and TRBJ1-5; no clear D. Germline V gene data show CDR1 as LNHDA and CDR2 as SQIVND (reference sequence). The CDR3 totals 16 residues. The V end was cut by 0 bases, the J end by 3 bases, with 12 bases between. The CDR3 region is CASSIEGQGDNQPQHF. In DNA form, the CDR3 reads TGTGCCAGTAGTATAGAGGGTCAAGGAGACAATCAGCCCCAGCATTTT.

Comment on this clone: Other DNA sequences in this sample translate to the same CDR3. This sequence joins TRBV6-2 or TRBV6-3 and TRBJ1-1; 7 bases align to TRBD1. In germline, CDR1 is MNHEY, CDR2 SVGEGT. CDR3 length: 13 residues. J gave up 1 base and V 6 bases, and 2 bases lay outside the gene matches. CDR3: CASSRDRNTEAFF. The CDR3 bases are TGTGCCAGCAGCCGGGACAGGAACACTGAAGCTTTCTTT.